These T cell receptor beta chains were read from a single sample in a study of tissue T cells after allogeneic stem cell transplantation. Clones were read by immunoSEQ multiplex PCR, and TCRdb kept only the in-frame ones, dropping some. The profile shows tens of thousands of clones, around 90% of them singletons. The specimen was blood, collected before transplantation. The origin of the receptors is a woman aged 35-75 years who later had graft-versus-host disease after an allogeneic stem cell transplant. Both conserved end residues are part of each CDR3. The D gene is left open where the match is weak. Clone sizes are given selectively: once, few, many, or a class where the clone is expanded.

abundance	d_gene	v_gene	j_gene	CDR3nt	CDR3aa
once	NA	TRBV6-2/TRBV6-3	TRBJ1-1	TGTGCCAGCAGTTACTCTAAACACCGGGCTTTCTTT	CASSYSKHRAFF
NA	NA	TRBV5-1	TRBJ1-5	TGCGCCAGCAGCCTTGGAGGGGGTTCGGGGCCCCAGCATTTT	CASSLGGGSGPQHF
NA	NA	TRBV18	TRBJ2-5	TGTGCCAGCTCATATGAGGTCCAGACCCAGTACTTC	CASSYEVQTQYF
NA	NA	TRBV13	TRBJ2-7	TGTGCCAGCAGGTCCTCCGGAAGGTACGAGCAGTACTTC	CASRSSGRYEQYF
once	NA	TRBV19	TRBJ2-1	TGTGCCAGTAGTATAGGAATCTTAGGTGGGTTCAAGGACAATGAGCAGTTCTTC	CASSIGILGGFKDNEQFF
NA	TRBD1	TRBV5-1	TRBJ2-3	TGCGCCAGCAGCTTGTCAGGGGGCGATACTACGCAGTATTTT	CASSLSGGDTTQYF
NA	NA	TRBV29-1	TRBJ2-7	TGCAGCGCCGCGGGGGACAGGCCAGGGCAGCAGTACTTC	CSAAGDRPGQQYF
NA	NA	TRBV7-2	TRBJ2-7	TGTGCCAGCAGCCCCATGACCGGCTCCTACGAGCAGTACTTC	CASSPMTGSYEQYF
NA	TRBD2	TRBV27	TRBJ2-1	TGTGCCAGCAGTTTAGAAGTTTCGGGACTAGCGGTCTCCTACAATGAGCAGTTCTTC	CASSLEVSGLAVSYNEQFF
NA	NA	TRBV21-1	TRBJ1-2	TGTGCCTTGCAAGTAACCAGCAGGGACTATGGCTACACCTTC	CALQVTSRDYGYTF
once	NA	TRBV5-1	TRBJ1-4	TGCGCCAGCAGCTTGCTCGCAACTAATGAAAAACTGTTTTTT	CASSLLATNEKLFF
NA	NA	TRBV9	TRBJ2-3	TGTGCCAGCAGCGTGGTGGTAAACACAGATACGCAGTATTTT	CASSVVVNTDTQYF
NA	NA	TRBV24-1	TRBJ2-6	TGTGCCACCAGTGATCGGCGGAAAAAGAGCTCTGGGGCCAACGTCCTGACTTTC	CATSDRRKKSSGANVLTF
NA	NA	TRBV10-2	TRBJ1-6	TGCGCCAGCCTAGGGGGGGCCGAATGGACCCTCCACTTT	CASLGGAEWTLHF
once	NA	TRBV9	TRBJ1-6	TGTGCCAGCAGCGTGGCCACGGGTCGCTCGAATAATTCACCCCTCCACTTT	CASSVATGRSNNSPLHF
NA	TRBD2	TRBV27	TRBJ2-5	TGTGCCAGCAGGGGACTAGCGGGAGTGCCCCAGTACTTC	CASRGLAGVPQYF
NA	TRBD2	TRBV19	TRBJ2-5	TGTGCCAGTAGCGGGAGGTACCAAGAGACCCAGTACTTC	CASSGRYQETQYF
NA	NA	TRBV3-1/TRBV3-2	TRBJ2-3	TGTGCCAGCAGCCAAGCAGATACGCAGTATTTT	CASSQADTQYF
NA	NA	TRBV6-2/TRBV6-3	TRBJ1-2	TGTGCCAGCAGTTACTCCAACAAAGCTAACTATGGCTACACCTTC	CASSYSNKANYGYTF
NA	TRBD2	TRBV24-1	TRBJ2-1	TGTGCCACCAGTGATACCGGGACTAGCGGTTACAATGAGCAGTTCTTC	CATSDTGTSGYNEQFF
NA	NA	TRBV5-1	TRBJ2-3	TGCGCCAGCAGCTCCCCGAGGGGTTGGGAGAGAGGCACAGATACGCAGTATTTT	CASSSPRGWERGTDTQYF
NA	NA	TRBV19	TRBJ1-5	TGTGCCAGTAGTATGGAGGACGGAAATAGCAATCAGCCCCAGCATTTT	CASSMEDGNSNQPQHF
NA	NA	TRBV9	TRBJ2-5	TGTGCCAGCAGCGCTGAGGGACCCCAGGGCACCCAGTACTTC	CASSAEGPQGTQYF
NA	NA	TRBV28	TRBJ1-2	TGTGCCAGCAGTTCCCCCACAGGGAACTATGGCTACACCTTC	CASSSPTGNYGYTF
NA	NA	TRBV6-2/TRBV6-3	TRBJ2-1	TGTGCCAGCAGTTGGACAGCAAACAATGAGCAGTTCTTC	CASSWTANNEQFF
NA	NA	TRBV25-1	TRBJ1-2	TGTGCCAGCAGTGAAGGGGGACACTATGGCTACACCTTC	CASSEGGHYGYTF
NA	NA	TRBV11-2	TRBJ1-6	TGTGCCAGCAGCCCCGGTGCAGCTTATAATTCACCCCTCCACTTT	CASSPGAAYNSPLHF
NA	NA	TRBV18	TRBJ2-1	TGTGCCAGCTCACCAACAGAGGCTGCGCCGTTGCTAACCTACAATGAGCAGTTCTTC	CASSPTEAAPLLTYNEQFF
NA	NA	TRBV5-1	TRBJ2-5	TGCGCCAGCAGACTCGGGGACTACCAAGAGACCCAGTACTTC	CASRLGDYQETQYF
once	TRBD1	TRBV7-2	TRBJ1-2	TGTGCCAGCAGCCCGGACAGGAGGACATATGGCTACACCTTC	CASSPDRRTYGYTF
NA	NA	TRBV9	TRBJ2-1	TGTGCCAGCAGCTCCGGGACGGCCCACAATGAGCAGTTCTTC	CASSSGTAHNEQFF
NA	NA	TRBV20-1	TRBJ1-2	TGCAGTGGCACCGATCTCTATGGCTACACCTTC	CSGTDLYGYTF
NA	NA	TRBV7-9	TRBJ2-1	TGTGCCAGCAGCCCTCGGTATGAGCAGTTCTTC	CASSPRYEQFF
NA	NA	TRBV30	TRBJ1-4	TGTGCCTGGAGTGTAGATGGGGGGACTAATGAAAAACTGTTTTTT	CAWSVDGGTNEKLFF
NA	NA	TRBV30	TRBJ2-5	TGTGCCTGGAGTCCTAACTTAAAAGAGACCCAGTACTTC	CAWSPNLKETQYF
NA	NA	TRBV6-4	TRBJ2-7	TGTGCCAGCAGTCGCGGGTCAGGCTACGAGCAGTACTTC	CASSRGSGYEQYF
NA	TRBD1	TRBV7-9	TRBJ1-1	TGTGCCAGCAGCTTAGCGACAGGGGTTTACACTGAAGCTTTCTTT	CASSLATGVYTEAFF
NA	NA	TRBV19	TRBJ2-7	TGTGCCAGTAGTGGACTTTACGAGCAGTACTTC	CASSGLYEQYF
NA	NA	TRBV19	TRBJ1-5	TGTGCCAGTTCCGGCCAAGGGACCGATCCACGCAATCAGCCCCAGCATTTT	CASSGQGTDPRNQPQHF
NA	NA	TRBV3-1/TRBV3-2	TRBJ2-3	TGTGCCAGCAGCCAAATGCCCCGGGGCGCAGATACGCAGTATTTT	CASSQMPRGADTQYF
once	NA	TRBV6-5	TRBJ2-7	TGTGCCAGTACGGACGCCTACTCCTACGAGCAGTACTTC	CASTDAYSYEQYF
NA	TRBD1	TRBV6-5	TRBJ2-7	TGTGCCAGCAGTCGGGACAGGGGAGGGGAGCAGTACTTC	CASSRDRGGEQYF
once	NA	TRBV10-3	TRBJ2-2	TGTGCCATCAGACAATTCACAGGGAGCACCGGGGAGCTGTTTTTT	CAIRQFTGSTGELFF
NA	TRBD1	TRBV9	TRBJ2-1	TGTGCCAGCAGCATTCTCGGACAGGCCTTGAGGAATGAGCAGTTCTTC	CASSILGQALRNEQFF
medium-sized	NA	TRBV6-2/TRBV6-3	TRBJ2-6	TGTGCCAGCAGTTACAGCTCTGGGGCCAACGTCCTGACTTTC	CASSYSSGANVLTF
once	NA	TRBV30	TRBJ2-2	TGTGCCTGGAGTGGTACTAGTACCGGGGAGCTGTTTTTT	CAWSGTSTGELFF